One T cell receptor (beta chain) is described in this entry. What it binds is unknown. This sample stems from a study of CD8 T cells in ankylosing spondylitis. This CDR3 contains 17 residues. Overall study results and limits: Matched ankylosing spondylitis synovial fluid reportedly contained a significantly enriched population of disease-linked clones. A subset of motif variants has previously been described in the synovial fluid and blood of reactive arthritis.

Libraries for TCR beta were made by quantitative 5'-RACE with molecular barcodes. A single record per CDR3 protein comes from TCRdb applying MiXCR to the 5' RACE reads. The sample lists around 340,000 distinct CDR3 sequences; roughly 14% were seen once. Sequencing was performed on blood, either unsorted or a sorted T cell fraction (not recorded which). The rearrangement uses TRBV21-1 and TRBJ2-7; the table's D call, TRBD1, has no DNA check behind it. TRBV21-1 is a listed pseudogene. The TCR sequence derives from a male donor with ankylosing spondylitis or in good health (not recorded which). The CDR3 spells CASSKINRCCSSYEQYF. In nucleotides, the CDR3 is TGTGCCAGCAGCAAAATCAACAGGTGTTGTAGCTCCTACGAGCAGTACTTC.